The 4 T cell receptor beta chains below were found in one sample sequenced in a study. TCRdb independently ran MiXCR on the RT-PCR reads; one entry per CDR3 protein. The data contain almost 700,000 distinct CDR3 sequences, 11% to 15% of them seen just once; the ten biggest clones take up roughly 3.9%. Input material: memory CD4+ T cells from blood. All receptors come from a female donor in good health, serving as a healthy control.

The V call is TRBV5-1, the J call TRBJ2-3, with 8 nucleotides matching TRBD2. CDR3 length: 16 amino acids. Unmatched junction bases numbered 7, after V lost 4 bases and J lost 0 bases. Germline V CDR1 and CDR2: SGHRS, YFSETQ. CDR3 region: CASSTGAGASTDTQYF. The CDR3 region has the DNA TGCGCCAGCAGCACTGGAGCGGGGGCAAGCACAGATACGCAGTATTTT.

V gene TRBV19 combines with J gene TRBJ2-5, with a tentative D call TRBD1 (6 bases). The CDR3 spans 13 residues. In germline, CDR1 is LNHDA, CDR2 SQIVND (reference sequence). With 2 bases removed from V and 4 bases from J, the gap between germline ends came to 8 bases. CDR3 protein: CASSITRGETQYF. The CDR3 nucleotides read TGTGCCAGTAGTATAACCAGGGGAGAGACCCAGTACTTC.

This clonotype was counted a few times. This rearrangement joins TRBV3-1 to TRBJ2-5; the D gene is possibly TRBD2 (6 bases). The CDR3 has 15 amino acids. V was cut by 1 base and J by 1 base, with 10 bases left in between. Germline CDR1 is LGHDT and CDR2 is YNNKEL (reference sequence). The CDR3 here is CASSQGTGVQETQYF. CDR3 sequence (DNA): TGTGCCAGCAGCCAAGGGACGGGAGTCCAAGAGACCCAGTACTTC.

This clonotype has ten or more counts. This rearrangement joins TRBV7-3 to TRBJ2-7; 8 bases are a match to TRBD1. Trimming at V came to 0 bases and at J to 4 bases, leaving 8 bases not matched to a gene. The CDR3 covers 16 residues. Germline CDR1 reads SGHTA; CDR2 reads FQGTGA. The CDR3 spells CASSLTPGTGGYEQYF. In DNA form, the CDR3 reads TGTGCCAGCAGCTTAACCCCCGGGACAGGAGGATACGAGCAGTACTTC.